These T cell receptor beta chains were read from a single sample in a study of T cells expressing NK-cell markers. Following a re-call of the 5' RACE reads, TCRdb has one entry per CDR3 protein and lacks DNA. The repertoire table contains 150,000 or so distinct CDR3 sequences. Sequenced: blood T cells: a sorted CD56 or NKG2C T cell subset, CD4+ or CD8+ T cells, or bulk PBMC T cells (not recorded which). All receptors come from a woman between 18 and 70 years old in good health. Both conserved end residues are part of each CDR3. Each record gives: V gene, J gene, CDR3 protein.

>TRBV5-5|TRBJ2-7
CASSLGQGPSEQYF
>TRBV12-3/TRBV12-4|TRBJ2-1
CASSLAGTSGSGEQFF
>TRBV5-1|TRBJ2-2
CASARGGGTNTGELFF
>TRBV18|TRBJ2-3
CASSPGTTDTQYF
>TRBV5-6|TRBJ2-7
CASSFNPGLLARGYEQYF
>TRBV7-9|TRBJ1-1
CASSSRDPHGAFF
>TRBV9|TRBJ2-1
CASSARGREGPDEQFF
>TRBV2|TRBJ1-5
CASSDGLGNQPQHF
>TRBV29-1|TRBJ2-2
CSAGLAGDPGELFF
>TRBV2|TRBJ1-2
CASRLGTAYYGYTF